What follows are 22 T cell receptor beta chains derived from one specimen sequenced in a study of blood T cell repertoires in COVID-19. TCRdb's table, derived via immunoSEQ multiplex PCR, lists solely in-frame clones and lacks some. Found here are over 150,000 clones, about 87% of them singletons; the top ten hold roughly 0.58%. Material for sequencing was peripheral blood. These receptors originate from a man in his 60s with COVID-19, enrolled during active disease.

This sequence joins TRBV3-1 (or the pseudogene TRBV3-2) and TRBJ1-4; 9 nucleotides align to TRBD1. CDR3 length equals 16 residues. The V gene's germline CDR1 is LGHDT and CDR2 YNNKEL (reference sequence). V gave up 3 bases and J gave up 5 bases; unmatched junction bases: 7. The CDR3, as DNA: TGTGCCAGCAGCCATACGGGGACAGGGCGAAATGAAAAACTGTTTTTT. Protein sequence: CASSHTGTGRNEKLFF.

This chain uses TRBV28 with TRBJ1-1; a possible D gene is TRBD1 (5 bases). The CDR3 sequence is 13 residues long. In germline, CDR1 is MDHEN, CDR2 SYDVKM. Trimming left V 5 bases short and J 5 bases short, with 12 bases between. The DNA of the CDR3 is TGTGCCAGCAGTCGGACTCGGGGGACTGAAGCTTTCTTT. Translating gives CASSRTRGTEAFF.

The chain combines TRBV15 with TRBJ2-7, with a tentative D call TRBD2 (7 bases). Germline loops: CDR1 LNHNV, CDR2 YYDKDF (reference sequence). CDR3 size: 13 residues. V shed 11 bases and J shed 3 bases, with 17 bases lying between them. The CDR3 protein is CAVAGAHGYEQYF. The CDR3 DNA is TGTGCCGTCGCGGGGGCTCACGGCTACGAGCAGTACTTC. The whole variable domain, remainder taken from reference TRBV15 and TRBJ2-7, is DAMVIQNPRYQVTQFGKPVTLSCSQTLNHNVMYWYQQKSSQAPKLLFHYYDKDFNNEADTPDNFQSRRPNTSFCFLDIRSPGLGDTAMYLCAVAGAHGYEQYFGPGTRLTVT.

This sequence joins TRBV7-2 and TRBJ2-7; possibly TRBD2 for D (7 bases). CDR1 is SGHTA, CDR2 FQGNSA, per germline. The CDR3 totals 14 residues. Deletions cut 0 bases from V and 6 bases from J, with 12 bases between. The CDR3 protein is CASSLAGGRSEQYF. The CDR3 DNA is TGTGCCAGCAGCTTAGCGGGGGGGCGGAGCGAGCAGTACTTC.

The chain carries TRBV6-2 or TRBV6-3 and TRBJ2-4, with D tentatively TRBD1 (6 bases). Germline assignment: CDR1 MNHEY and CDR2 SVGEGT. V was pared by 5 bases and J by 0 bases, with 14 bases between. There are 16 residues in the CDR3. DNA of the CDR3: TGTGCCAGCAGTCGGAACAGGGAACTAGCCAAAAACATTCAGTACTTC. Translated, it gives CASSRNRELAKNIQYF.

The J gene is TRBJ2-7, the V gene TRBV6-6; no reliable D call. CDR3 size: 13 residues. CDR1 and CDR2 (germline): MNHNY, SVGAGI (reference sequence). The V end lost 4 bases, the J end lost 1 base, and 8 bases lay between the germline ends. The chain's CDR3 is CASSSGASYEQYF. Written as DNA, the CDR3 is TGTGCCAGCAGTTCCGGAGCTTCCTACGAGCAGTACTTC.

This clone occurred once. Other DNA sequences from this sample encode an identical CDR3 as well. The V gene is TRBV6-5, the J gene TRBJ2-1; no clear D gene. The germline V gene has CDR1 MNHEY and CDR2 SVGAGI. The CDR3 is made up of 13 amino acids. Trimming took off 0 bases at V and 6 bases at J, with 6 bases between the two ends. Written as DNA, the CDR3 is TGTGCCAGCAGTTACTCCGGTCGCAATGAGCAGTTCTTC. It translates to CASSYSGRNEQFF.

The chain is built from TRBV7-8 and TRBJ2-7, with D possibly matching TRBD2 (6 bases). The CDR3 is made up of 17 amino acids. Germline V CDR1 and CDR2: SGHVS, FQNEAQ. Trimming shortened V by 1 base and J by 1 base, and 17 bases separated the two germline ends. The CDR3 is CASSLGVYRDSSYEQYF. The CDR3 DNA sequence: TGTGCCAGCAGCTTAGGCGTTTACCGGGACTCGTCCTACGAGCAGTACTTC.

This chain uses TRBV19 with TRBJ2-4, with 8 positions matching TRBD2. The CDR3 spans 16 residues. Germline V gene sequence: CDR1 LNHDA, CDR2 SQIVND (reference sequence). The V and J ends lost 3 bases and 6 bases, in that order; junction bases with no gene match: 10. The DNA for the CDR3 is TGTGCCAGTAGTATGGGCGGGGGGCTTTCTGGAAACATTCAGTACTTC. Translated, it gives CASSMGGGLSGNIQYF.

The rearrangement uses TRBV18 and TRBJ1-1, with TRBD1 matching over 8 bases. J lost 4 bases, V lost 0 bases, and 7 bases had no gene match. Germline CDR1 is KGHSH and CDR2 is LQKENI. The CDR3 is 16 amino acids. This CDR3 is CASSPPWTGSFTEAFF. The CDR3 DNA follows: TGTGCCAGCTCACCACCGTGGACAGGGTCTTTCACTGAAGCTTTCTTT.

This sequence joins TRBV4-3 and TRBJ2-3; 7 bases agree with TRBD1. The CDR3 is 15 amino acids. Germline CDR1 is LGHNA and CDR2 is YSLEER. Trimming at V came to 0 bases and at J to 1 base, leaving 1 base not matched to a gene. CDR3 residues: CASSQEGGGTDTQYF. CDR3 in DNA: TGCGCCAGCAGCCAAGAAGGGGGCGGCACAGATACGCAGTATTTT.

The chain employs TRBV3-1 (or the pseudogene TRBV3-2) and TRBJ1-5, with D uncertain. V was clipped by 1 base and J by 4 bases, with 11 bases between them. This CDR3 is built from 15 residues. The germline CDR1 and CDR2 sequences are LGHDT and YNNKEL (reference sequence). The CDR3 loop is CASSQGREQNQPQHF. For the CDR3, the DNA is TGTGCCAGCAGCCAAGGGCGGGAACAGAATCAGCCCCAGCATTTT.

This chain joins TRBV7-2 and TRBJ1-1, with TRBD1 as a possible D gene (5 bases). The CDR3 length is 14 residues. Between the trimmed V and J ends, which lost 6 bases and 4 bases, there was a span of 15 bases. CDR1 is SGHTA and CDR2 is FQGNSA in the germline V gene. CDR3 nucleotide sequence: TGTGCCAGCAGTTCAGACGGGGGTAGCACTGAAGCTTTCTTT. It encodes CASSSDGGSTEAFF.

The chain joins TRBV7-8 to TRBJ1-5; 7 nucleotides line up with TRBD1. V trimming: 0 bases; J trimming: 4 bases; junction bases outside the gene matches: 3. Germline lookup yields CDR1 SGHVS and CDR2 FQNEAQ. The CDR3 totals 15 residues. The CDR3 reads CASSLAAGGNQPQHF. The CDR3 DNA sequence: TGTGCCAGCAGCTTAGCCGCAGGGGGGAATCAGCCCCAGCATTTT.

The V and J genes are TRBV4-2 and TRBJ1-1, with 9 positions matching TRBD1. The V and J ends lost 3 bases and 2 bases, in that order; junction bases with no gene match: 4. Per the germline V gene, CDR1 is LGHNA and CDR2 is YNFKEQ. The CDR3 is made up of 15 amino acids. The CDR3 DNA follows: TGTGCCAGCAGCCATGGGACAGGGTTTAACACTGAAGCTTTCTTT. This gives the protein CASSHGTGFNTEAFF.

This clone appeared once. This sequence joins TRBV3-1 (or the pseudogene TRBV3-2) and TRBJ1-5; no reliable D call. V lost 2 bases and J lost 9, with 11 bases in between. The CDR3 has 13 residues. Germline assignment: CDR1 LGHDT and CDR2 YNNKEL (reference sequence). The CDR3 nucleotides are TGTGCCAGCAGCCAATGGGCCGAAGGGCCCCAGCATTTT. Encoded protein: CASSQWAEGPQHF.

The chain links TRBV5-1 to TRBJ1-2; 8 nucleotides agree with TRBD1. With 4 bases clipped from V and 6 bases from J, the junction kept 5 bases outside the gene matches. CDR1 and CDR2 (germline): SGHRS, YFSETQ. This CDR3 has 13 residues. The CDR3 spells CASSPDRVDGYTF. CDR3 DNA sequence: TGCGCCAGCAGCCCGGACAGGGTGGATGGCTACACCTTC.

This clone was detected a few times. The chain carries TRBV2 and TRBJ1-5; D gene ambiguous. The V end was cut by 7 bases, the J end by 1 base, with 8 bases between. The CDR3 is made up of 13 amino acids. Per germline, CDR1 SNHLY and CDR2 FYNNEI. CDR3 amino acids: CASMRESNQPQHF. The CDR3 bases are TGTGCCAGCATGCGAGAAAGCAATCAGCCCCAGCATTTT.

This chain joins TRBV19 and TRBJ1-5; 7 positions match TRBD1. V dropped 6 bases and J dropped 0; count of bases not matched to a gene: 17. This CDR3 comprises 19 residues. Germline V gene lookup returns CDR1 LNHDA and CDR2 SQIVND (reference sequence). The CDR3: CASSTQRNTGDDSNQPQHF. The CDR3 bases are TGTGCCAGTAGCACCCAACGGAATACAGGGGACGATAGCAATCAGCCCCAGCATTTT.

There are a few counts of this clone. This chain links TRBV6-5 with TRBJ1-4; maybe TRBD1 (5 bases). Germline V gene data show CDR1 as MNHEY and CDR2 as SVGAGI. Trimming cost V 7 bases and J 4 bases, with 16 bases left between them. This CDR3 is 15 amino acids long. The DNA for the CDR3 is TGTGCCAGCATCCCCGGACACACCTATAATGAAAAACTGTTTTTT. Encoded protein: CASIPGHTYNEKLFF.

This clone appeared once. Other DNA sequences in the sample encode the same CDR3. The CDR3: CASSLGPGSGNTIYF. The CDR3 nucleotides are TGTGCCAGCAGCTTAGGTCCAGGCTCTGGAAACACCATATATTTT. The V gene is TRBV7-2, the J gene TRBJ1-3; D remains unclear. Germline assignment: CDR1 SGHTA and CDR2 FQGNSA. V was shortened by 1 base and J by 0 bases, with 7 bases between the two germline ends. This CDR3 has 15 amino acids.

The chain joins TRBV21-1 to TRBJ2-4; TRBD1 reflects the table's D call only, with no check against the DNA. TRBV21-1 is flagged as a pseudogene. The CDR3 consists of 17 residues. DNA for the CDR3: TGTGCCAGCAGCAAGTGGGGCACGCACCATTGCAAAAACATTCAGTACTTC. It codes for CASSKWGTHHCKNIQYF.